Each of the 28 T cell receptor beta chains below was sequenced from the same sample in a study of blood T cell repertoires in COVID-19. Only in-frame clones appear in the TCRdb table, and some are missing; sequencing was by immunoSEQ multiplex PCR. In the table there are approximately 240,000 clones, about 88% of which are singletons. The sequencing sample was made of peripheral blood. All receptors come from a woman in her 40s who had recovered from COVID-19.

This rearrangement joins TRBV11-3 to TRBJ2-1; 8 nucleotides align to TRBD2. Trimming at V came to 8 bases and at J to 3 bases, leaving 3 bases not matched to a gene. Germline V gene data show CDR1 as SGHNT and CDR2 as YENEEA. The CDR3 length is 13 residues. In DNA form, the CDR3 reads TGTGCCAGCTCAGGGACTAGCTACAATGAGCAGTTCTTC. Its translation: CASSGTSYNEQFF.

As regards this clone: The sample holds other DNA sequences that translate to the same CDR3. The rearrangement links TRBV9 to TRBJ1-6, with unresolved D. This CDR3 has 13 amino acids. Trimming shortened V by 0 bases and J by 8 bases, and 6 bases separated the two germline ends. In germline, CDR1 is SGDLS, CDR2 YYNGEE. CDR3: CASSVGGDSPLHF. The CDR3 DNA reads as TGTGCCAGCAGCGTAGGCGGGGATTCACCCCTCCACTTT.

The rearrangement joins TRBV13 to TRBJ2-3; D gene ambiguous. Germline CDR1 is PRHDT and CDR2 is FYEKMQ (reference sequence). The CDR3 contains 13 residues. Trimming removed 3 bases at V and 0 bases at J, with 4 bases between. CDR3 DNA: TGTGCCAGCAGCTTGCAGAGCACAGATACGCAGTATTTT. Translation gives CASSLQSTDTQYF.

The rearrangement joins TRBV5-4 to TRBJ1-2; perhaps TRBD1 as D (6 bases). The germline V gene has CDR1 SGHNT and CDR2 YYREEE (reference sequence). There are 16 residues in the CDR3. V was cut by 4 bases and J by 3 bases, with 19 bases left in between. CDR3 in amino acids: CASSPPAGALYYGYTF. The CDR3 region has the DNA TGTGCCAGCAGCCCCCCGGCAGGGGCGCTTTACTATGGCTACACCTTC.

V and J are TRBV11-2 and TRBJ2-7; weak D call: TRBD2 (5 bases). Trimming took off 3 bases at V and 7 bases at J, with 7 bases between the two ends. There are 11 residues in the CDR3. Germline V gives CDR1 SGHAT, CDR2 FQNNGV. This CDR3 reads CASSFPGEQYF. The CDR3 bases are TGTGCCAGCAGCTTCCCGGGAGAGCAGTACTTC.

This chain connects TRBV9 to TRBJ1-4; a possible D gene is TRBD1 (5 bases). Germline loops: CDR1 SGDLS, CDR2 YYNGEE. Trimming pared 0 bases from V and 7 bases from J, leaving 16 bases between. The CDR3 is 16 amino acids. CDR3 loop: CASSVGVGGKVEKLFF. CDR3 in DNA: TGTGCCAGCAGCGTAGGGGTTGGGGGGAAGGTTGAAAAACTGTTTTTT.

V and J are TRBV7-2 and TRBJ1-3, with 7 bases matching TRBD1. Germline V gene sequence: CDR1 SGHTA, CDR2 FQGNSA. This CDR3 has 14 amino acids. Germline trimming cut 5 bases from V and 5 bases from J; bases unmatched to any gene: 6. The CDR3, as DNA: TGTGCCAGCAGCCTAGAGGGGGCTAGAAACACCATATATTTT. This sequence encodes CASSLEGARNTIYF.

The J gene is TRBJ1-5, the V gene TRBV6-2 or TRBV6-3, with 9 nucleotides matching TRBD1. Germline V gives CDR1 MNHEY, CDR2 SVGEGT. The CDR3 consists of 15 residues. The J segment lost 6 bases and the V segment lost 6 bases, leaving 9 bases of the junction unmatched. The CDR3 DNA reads TGTGCCAGCAGCTTGGACAGGGGATATAGTCAGCCCCAGCATTTT. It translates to CASSLDRGYSQPQHF.

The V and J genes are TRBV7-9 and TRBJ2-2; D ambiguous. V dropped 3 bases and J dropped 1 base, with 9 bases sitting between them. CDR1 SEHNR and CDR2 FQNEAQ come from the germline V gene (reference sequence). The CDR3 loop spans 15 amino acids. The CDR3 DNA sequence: TGTGCCAGCAGCTTGGATGGCGGGAACACCGGGGAGCTGTTTTTT. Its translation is CASSLDGGNTGELFF.

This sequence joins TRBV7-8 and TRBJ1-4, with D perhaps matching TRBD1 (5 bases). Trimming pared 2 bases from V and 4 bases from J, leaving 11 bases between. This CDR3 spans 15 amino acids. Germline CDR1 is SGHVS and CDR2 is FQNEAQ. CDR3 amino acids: CASSLLGGDNEKLFF. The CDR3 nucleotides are TGTGCCAGCAGCTTACTGGGAGGGGATAATGAAAAACTGTTTTTT.

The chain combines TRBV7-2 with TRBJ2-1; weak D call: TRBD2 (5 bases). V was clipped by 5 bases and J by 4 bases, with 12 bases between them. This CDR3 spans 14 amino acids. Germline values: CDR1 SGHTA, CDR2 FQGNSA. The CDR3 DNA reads TGTGCCAGCAGCCTAAGTTCGGGGTACAATGAGCAGTTCTTC. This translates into CASSLSSGYNEQFF.

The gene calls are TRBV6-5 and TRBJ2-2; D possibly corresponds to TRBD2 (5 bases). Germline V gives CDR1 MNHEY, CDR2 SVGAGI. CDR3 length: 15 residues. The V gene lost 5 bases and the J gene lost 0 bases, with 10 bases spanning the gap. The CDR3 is CASSPSGANTGELFF. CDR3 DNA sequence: TGTGCCAGCAGTCCCAGCGGAGCGAACACCGGGGAGCTGTTTTTT.

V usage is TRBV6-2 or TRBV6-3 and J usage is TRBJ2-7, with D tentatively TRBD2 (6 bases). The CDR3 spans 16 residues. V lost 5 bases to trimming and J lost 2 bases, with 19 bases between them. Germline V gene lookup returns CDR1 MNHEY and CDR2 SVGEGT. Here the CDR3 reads CASSLAARRATYEQYF. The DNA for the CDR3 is TGTGCCAGCAGTCTCGCCGCCAGGAGGGCTACCTACGAGCAGTACTTC.

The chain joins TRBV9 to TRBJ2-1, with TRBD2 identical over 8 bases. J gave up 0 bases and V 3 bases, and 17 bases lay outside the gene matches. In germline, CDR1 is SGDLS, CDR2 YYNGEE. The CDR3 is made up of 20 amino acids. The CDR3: CASSAPRDGAGEDSYNEQFF. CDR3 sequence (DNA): TGTGCCAGCAGCGCCCCCCGAGACGGAGCGGGAGAGGACTCCTACAATGAGCAGTTCTTC. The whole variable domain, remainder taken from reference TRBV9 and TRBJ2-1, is DSGVTQTPKHLITATGQRVTLRCSPRSGDLSVYWYQQSLDQGLQFLIQYYNGEERAKGNILERFSAQQFPDLHSELNLSSLELGDSALYFCASSAPRDGAGEDSYNEQFFGPGTRLTVL.

CDR3 sequence reads: CASSHRQAQWYGYTF. CDR3 nucleotides: TGTGCCAGCAGCCACCGACAGGCCCAATGGTATGGCTACACCTTC. V usage is TRBV14 and J usage is TRBJ1-2; D may be TRBD1 (6 bases). V lost 3 bases and J lost 5, with 16 bases in between. CDR1 and CDR2 from the germline V gene are SGHDN and FVKESK. This CDR3 comprises 15 residues.

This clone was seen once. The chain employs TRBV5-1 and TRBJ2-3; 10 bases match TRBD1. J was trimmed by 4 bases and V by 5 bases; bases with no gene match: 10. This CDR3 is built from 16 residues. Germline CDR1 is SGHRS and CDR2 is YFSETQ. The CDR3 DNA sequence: TGCGCCAGCAGGAGCGTGGGACAGGGGCTCCCAGATACGCAGTATTTT. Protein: CASRSVGQGLPDTQYF.

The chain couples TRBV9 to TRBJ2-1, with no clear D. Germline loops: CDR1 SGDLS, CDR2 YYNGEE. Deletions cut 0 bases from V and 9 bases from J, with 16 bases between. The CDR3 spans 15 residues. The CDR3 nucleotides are TGTGCCAGCAGCGTAGATGATGTTATTCCGGGTGAGCAGTTCTTC. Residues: CASSVDDVIPGEQFF.

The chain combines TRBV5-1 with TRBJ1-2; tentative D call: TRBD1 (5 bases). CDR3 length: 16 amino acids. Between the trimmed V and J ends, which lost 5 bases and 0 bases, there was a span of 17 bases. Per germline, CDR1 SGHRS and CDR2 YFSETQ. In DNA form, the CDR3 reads TGCGCCAGCAGACCCGCCGGGGGGACGGCTAACTATGGCTACACCTTC. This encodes CASRPAGGTANYGYTF.

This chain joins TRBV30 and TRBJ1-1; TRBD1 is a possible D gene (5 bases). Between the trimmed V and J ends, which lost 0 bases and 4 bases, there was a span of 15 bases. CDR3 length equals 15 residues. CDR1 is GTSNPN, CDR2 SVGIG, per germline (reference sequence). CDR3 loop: CAWSVPYRLSTEAFF. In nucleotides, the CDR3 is TGTGCCTGGAGTGTACCGTACAGGTTATCCACTGAAGCTTTCTTT.

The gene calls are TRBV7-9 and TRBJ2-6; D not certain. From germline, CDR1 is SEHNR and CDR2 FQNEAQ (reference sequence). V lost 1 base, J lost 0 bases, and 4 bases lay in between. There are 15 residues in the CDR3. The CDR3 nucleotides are TGTGCCAGCAGCTTAGACTTCTCTGGGGCCAACGTCCTGACTTTC. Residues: CASSLDFSGANVLTF.

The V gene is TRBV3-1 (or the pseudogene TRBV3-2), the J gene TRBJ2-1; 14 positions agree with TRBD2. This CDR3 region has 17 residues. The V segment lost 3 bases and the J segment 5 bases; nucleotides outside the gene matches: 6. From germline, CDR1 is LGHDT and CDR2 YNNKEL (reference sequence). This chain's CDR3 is CASSHRLAGGRNNEQFF. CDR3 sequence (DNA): TGTGCCAGCAGCCACCGACTAGCGGGGGGGCGCAACAATGAGCAGTTCTTC.

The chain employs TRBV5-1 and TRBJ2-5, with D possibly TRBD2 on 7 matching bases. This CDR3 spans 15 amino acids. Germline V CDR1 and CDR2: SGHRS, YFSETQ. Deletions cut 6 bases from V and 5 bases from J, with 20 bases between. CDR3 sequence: CASIPTGAGGETQYF. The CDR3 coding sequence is TGCGCCAGCATCCCCACGGGGGCCGGGGGGGAGACCCAGTACTTC.

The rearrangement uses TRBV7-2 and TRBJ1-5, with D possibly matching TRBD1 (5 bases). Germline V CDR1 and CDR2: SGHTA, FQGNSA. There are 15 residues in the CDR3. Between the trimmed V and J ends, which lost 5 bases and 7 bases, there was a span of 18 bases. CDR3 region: CASSVGVASGQPQHF. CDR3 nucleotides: TGTGCCAGCAGCGTAGGGGTCGCCTCAGGACAGCCCCAGCATTTT.

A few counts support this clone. CDR3 nucleotides: TGTGCCAGCAGCTTAGGTCGGTACGAGCAGTACTTC. Protein sequence: CASSLGRYEQYF. The rearrangement joins TRBV13 to TRBJ2-7; unclear D gene. Trimming left V 0 bases short and J 4 bases short, with 4 bases between. The CDR3 is 12 residues long. CDR1 and CDR2 from the germline V gene are PRHDT and FYEKMQ (reference sequence).

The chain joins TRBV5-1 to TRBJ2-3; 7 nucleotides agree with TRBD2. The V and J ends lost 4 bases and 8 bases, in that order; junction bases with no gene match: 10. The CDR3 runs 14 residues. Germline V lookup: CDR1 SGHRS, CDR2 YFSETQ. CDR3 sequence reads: CASSPGGLAGTQYF. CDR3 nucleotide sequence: TGCGCCAGCAGCCCCGGGGGGTTGGCGGGTACGCAGTATTTT.

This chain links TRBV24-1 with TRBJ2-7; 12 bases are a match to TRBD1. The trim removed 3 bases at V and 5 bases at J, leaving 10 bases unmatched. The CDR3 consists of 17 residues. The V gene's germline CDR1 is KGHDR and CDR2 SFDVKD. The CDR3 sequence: CATSDATGTGGGDEQYF. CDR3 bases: TGTGCCACCAGTGATGCCACCGGGACAGGGGGCGGAGACGAGCAGTACTTC.

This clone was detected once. The CDR3 DNA reads as TGCAGCGTTGGTTTCCTGGGGGGGGCGGATGGCTACACCTTC. Translating it yields CSVGFLGGADGYTF. The chain joins TRBV29-1 to TRBJ1-2; D perhaps matches TRBD1 (6 bases). Trimming cost V 4 bases and J 6 bases, with 18 bases left between them. CDR1 SQVTM and CDR2 ANQGSEA come from the germline V gene. The CDR3 loop spans 14 amino acids.

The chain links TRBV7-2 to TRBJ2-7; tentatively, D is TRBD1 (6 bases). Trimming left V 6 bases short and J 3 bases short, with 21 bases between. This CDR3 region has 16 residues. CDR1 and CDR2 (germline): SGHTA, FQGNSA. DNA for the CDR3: TGTGCCAGCAGTTACCCCCGAGGGCAGGGGAGCTACGAGCAGTACTTC. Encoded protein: CASSYPRGQGSYEQYF.